The entry that follows covers one TCR beta chain sequence. This clone was detected only a few times. Its antigen is unknown. Base-call qualities are not available, and no considerably larger clone is one nucleotide away. This sample is part of a study of T cell responses to AZD1222 COVID-19 vaccine (dated by TCRdb to about 2021). Looking at the study overall: TCR sequencing was performed for 230 to 250 trial participants, of whom 200 to 210 were given two doses of AZD1222 and some 26 were given two doses of MenACWY control vaccine. Trial participants were enrolled into age subgroups of 18-55, 56-69 and 70-plus years, which contained about 160, 30 and 59 TCR-sequenced participants, respectively. On the study overall, not on this receptor specifically: The whole spike protein was spanned by vaccine-associated CD4 TCRs, and dominant responses were seen in regions 160-218 and 743-854. In the small 56-69-year group, the increase in depth fell short of significance, most likely because of low power. Conclusions about previously exposed vaccinees are limited, since just six or seven AZD1222 recipients were seropositive for SARS-CoV-2 at baseline. Nearly half of unique spike-specific TCRs reportedly recognized epitopes outside regions mutated in the B.1.351 and B.1.1.7 variants. Participants were mostly white British and included more females than males, and it was suggested by the authors that clonal diversity may have been underestimated. No day 14 peak-response samples were available, so repertoires were characterized only after the peak T cell response. Spike-specific TCR breadth and depth rose significantly after two AZD1222 doses compared with day 0 and with MenACWY recipients.

The CDR3 regions of human TCRbeta chains were subjected to immunosequencing. The authors' pipeline ran thus. Repertoire TCRs were checked for matches against a reference library of SARS-CoV-2-specific TCRs that had been generated using the MIRA antigen-specificity platform. Breadth was defined as the fraction of unique TCRs that were SARS-CoV-2-associated, and depth was defined as the fraction of total T cells that were SARS-CoV-2-associated. Using the MIRA data, each spike-specific TCR was mapped to the spike region that the TCR reacts to and placed in a CD4 or CD8 class. Log10-transformed breadth and depth values were compared by one-way ANOVA with Sidak's multiple comparisons tests. TCRdb mirrors the immuneACCESS table, restricted to in-frame sequences. Some clones are absent from its copies; in checked studies, under half trace to an unresolved V gene, and the reason for the others is unknown. Clone size and V and J calls were adopted from that table, with D and trimming inferred from the DNA. Present in this sample are over 15,000 clones, about 80% of which were seen just once. The biggest ten clones account for 11% to 15% of the sample.

V loses 4 bases, J loses 6 bases, and the germline ends lie 13 bases apart. Its CDR3 holds 14 amino acids, cysteine through phenylalanine. Left in the record is the CDR3 DNA by itself, 42 bases read in frame from the first base. According to the germline V gene, CDR1 reads SGHVS and CDR2 reads FQNEAQ. According to the study, the label for this sample's time point signals: about 28 days (+/-7) after the second vaccine dose. AZD1222 recipients whose second dose came at about 4 weeks and those whose second dose came at about 12 weeks were combined into one group, since spike-specific TCR depth and breadth did not differ between the two schedules. The vaccinee samples were drawn from two UK trials, COV001 and COV002, one of which was a single-blind randomized controlled phase 2/3 trial testing AZD1222 (ChAdOx1 nCoV-19) in healthy adults. For TCRbeta chain sequencing, PBMC samples from trial participants were taken at day 0 and at day 28 after the second dose.

The clonotype was recovered from an adult who received the AZD1222 COVID-19 vaccine. The rearrangement combines TRBV7-8 with TRBJ2-4; the D segment could be TRBD2, given 6 matching bases. The sample was peripheral blood, taken 28 days after the second AZD1222 dose. The nucleotide sequence is given as TGTGCCAGCAGCTCGCGGGACGGAATAAACATTCAGTACTTC. Its translation reads: CASSSRDGINIQYF.